This TCR beta chain emerged from a study of cytomegalovirus exposure and HLA in healthy donors. V lost 5 bases and J lost 2, with 13 bases in between. Per the germline V gene, CDR1 is SGHTA and CDR2 is FQGTGA. The CDR3 has 15 amino acids. 13 Jbeta primers and 60 Vbeta primers were used for the PCR. Only in-frame clones appear in the TCRdb table, and some are missing; sequencing was by immunoSEQ multiplex PCR. The top ten hold approximately 1.5% of the sample, which has 150,000 to 200,000 clones, around 80% seen once. This TCR derives from a girl aged 10-17 years in good health and CMV-seropositive. Sequencing was done on a sample of PBMCs. This chain links TRBV7-3 with TRBJ2-1; maybe TRBD2 (6 bases). DNA for the CDR3: TGTGCCAGCAGCACCTCGGGACTTCCCTACAATGAGCAGTTCTTC. Amino acids: CASSTSGLPYNEQFF.